Listed below are T cell receptor beta chains from one sample, sequenced in a study of T cells in Graves' hyperthyroidism and ophthalmopathy. TCRdb re-analysed the multiplex PCR reads in MiXCR, keeping a single row per CDR3 protein. The data hold approximately 520,000 distinct CDR3 sequences, with 20% observed a single time. What was sequenced was blood. The receptors come from a man aged 18 to 30 with Graves' hyperthyroidism. CDR3s include the opening cysteine and the closing phenylalanine or tryptophan. Fields, in order: V gene, D gene, clone size, J gene, CDR3 DNA, CDR3 protein. A D gene is named only where the DNA matches it firmly. Size is omitted from some rows. Given values are once, few, many or a class for expanded clones.

TRBV2	-	many	TRBJ2-7	TGTGCCAGCAGTGCCGAGCTAGTGAGGGTCGAGCAGTACTTC	CASSAELVRVEQYF
TRBV30	TRBD1	-	TRBJ1-5	TGTGCCTGGAGTACCGGGACAGGGCCGGAGCCCCAGCATTTT	CAWSTGTGPEPQHF
TRBV11-2	-	many	TRBJ2-7	TGTGCCAGCAGCTTAGGTGCCAGTACCTACGAGCAGTACTTC	CASSLGASTYEQYF
TRBV20-1	-	-	TRBJ1-1	TGCAGTGCTAGTGTGGGACACTTGAACACTGAAGCTTTCTTT	CSASVGHLNTEAFF
TRBV27	-	-	TRBJ1-1	TGTGCCAGCAGTTTATGGCCAGATAACACTGAAGCTTTCTTT	CASSLWPDNTEAFF
TRBV19	-	many	TRBJ1-2	TGTGCCAGTAGGGGAAAAGGCTACACCTTC	CASRGKGYTF
TRBV3-1	-	many	TRBJ1-1	TGTGCCAGCAGCCAAGTAGGCGGCACCGTGAACACTGAAGCTTTCTTT	CASSQVGGTVNTEAFF
TRBV27	-	-	TRBJ2-2	TGTGCCAGCAGTTTATTTCCACGGAACACCGGGGAGCTGTTTTTT	CASSLFPRNTGELFF
TRBV19	-	many	TRBJ2-4	TGTGCCAGTAGTATAGCTACCAACTTAGGCAAAAACATTCAGTACTTC	CASSIATNLGKNIQYF
TRBV28	-	many	TRBJ2-5	TGTGCCAGCAGTCAGAGGGGTAGGGGACACACGACCCAGTACTTC	CASSQRGRGHTTQYF
TRBV15	-	many	TRBJ1-1	TGTGCCACCAGCAGAGATTTCGGGGTGAAGACTGAAGCTTTCTTT	CATSRDFGVKTEAFF
TRBV11-3	-	many	TRBJ2-2	TGTGCCAGCGCACGTGTCTACACCGGGGAGCTGTTTTTT	CASARVYTGELFF
TRBV28	TRBD2	many	TRBJ2-5	TGTGCCAGCCGACGGGGGGAGAGTAGAGAGACCCAGTACTTC	CASRRGESRETQYF
TRBV10-2	TRBD2	-	TRBJ2-7	TGCGCCAGCACGGGACTAGCGGGAGTCGAGCAGTACTTC	CASTGLAGVEQYF
TRBV6-1	-	-	TRBJ2-7	TGTGCCAGCAGTGAAGCTTCTCCGAGAAGCTCCTACGAGCAGTACTTT	CASSEASPRSSYEQYF
TRBV28	TRBD1	few	TRBJ2-3	TGTGCCAGCAGTCAAACAGGGGGGCGCACAGATACGCAGTATTTT	CASSQTGGRTDTQYF
TRBV12-3/TRBV12-4	TRBD1	many	TRBJ2-6	TGTGCCAGCAGTACCGGGACAGACGCCAACGTCCTGACTTTC	CASSTGTDANVLTF
TRBV20-1	TRBD1	-	TRBJ1-2	TGCAGTGCCCTACAGGGGGCGCAGAACTATGGCTACACCTTC	CSALQGAQNYGYTF
TRBV6-1	-	many	TRBJ1-1	TGTGCCAGCACGGGCAGGGTGGAGGTGGGCACTGAAGCTTTCTTT	CASTGRVEVGTEAFF
TRBV24-1	TRBD1	-	TRBJ2-7	TGTGCCACCAGTGGCACGGGGACAGCAGAGCAGTACTTC	CATSGTGTAEQYF
TRBV2	-	many	TRBJ2-7	TGTGCCAGCAGACCTATTCGGTCGGGGGCCTCCTCCTACGAGCAGTACTTC	CASRPIRSGASSYEQYF
TRBV9	TRBD1	many	TRBJ1-1	TGTGCCAGCAGTCCAACCGGGACAGGGACTGAAGCTTTCTTT	CASSPTGTGTEAFF
TRBV28	-	many	TRBJ2-2	TGTGCCAGCAGTTTGGGTTCAGGCGACACCGGGGAGCTGTTTTTT	CASSLGSGDTGELFF
TRBV19	-	few	TRBJ1-3	TGTGCCAGTAGTATGGGACGGGGACTCTCTGGAAACACCATATATTTT	CASSMGRGLSGNTIYF
TRBV12-5	TRBD2	-	TRBJ2-7	TGTGCTAGTGGTTTGGTAAGGGGACTAACCTACGAGCAGTACTTC	CASGLVRGLTYEQYF
TRBV5-1	-	many	TRBJ1-2	TGCGCCAGCAGCTTGGGTCCGATGTCTAACTATGGCTACACCTTC	CASSLGPMSNYGYTF
TRBV27	-	many	TRBJ2-4	TGTGCCAGCAGTCTACCAGGCCCGGGGTGGGCCAAAAACATTCAGTACTTC	CASSLPGPGWAKNIQYF
TRBV25-1	-	many	TRBJ1-1	TGTGCCAGCAGTGAATCCAGGTTTGGGGGCACTGAAGCTTTCTTT	CASSESRFGGTEAFF
TRBV12-5	-	-	TRBJ1-3	TGTGCTAGTGGTTTGGGTCCTGGAAACACCATATATTTT	CASGLGPGNTIYF
TRBV28	TRBD2	many	TRBJ2-7	TGTGCCAGCAGTTCAGGACTAGCGGAAGTCGACGAGCAGTACTTC	CASSSGLAEVDEQYF
TRBV28	-	many	TRBJ1-3	TGTGCCAGCAGTCAAGGCAGACTTAGGGACACCATATATTTT	CASSQGRLRDTIYF
TRBV12-3/TRBV12-4	-	-	TRBJ1-2	TGTGCCAGCAGTGCGCACAGGGACATTGGCTACACCTTC	CASSAHRDIGYTF
TRBV28	-	once	TRBJ2-1	TGTGCCAGCAGTTCTCCCTTTGGGGGAGGCCACTCCTACAATGAGCAGTTCTTC	CASSSPFGGGHSYNEQFF
TRBV14	-	many	TRBJ1-1	TGTGCCAGCACCGGCGCCTGGAACACTGAAGCTTTCTTT	CASTGAWNTEAFF
TRBV7-6	-	many	TRBJ2-5	TGTGCCAGCACCCTTTGGGAGACAGGCCAAGAGACCCAGTACTTC	CASTLWETGQETQYF
TRBV15	TRBD1	-	TRBJ2-7	TGTGCCACCAGCAGAGGGCAGGGGGTTGAGCAGTACTTC	CATSRGQGVEQYF